These T cell receptor beta chains were read from a single sample in a study of cytomegalovirus exposure and HLA in healthy donors. The data were produced by immunoSEQ multiplex PCR, yet TCRdb's version contains in-frame clones alone and is incomplete. This table holds a few hundred thousand clones, around 88% found once. Sequenced material: PBMCs. The receptors here all came from a woman between 18 and 30 years old in good health and CMV-seronegative. CDR3s include the opening cysteine and the closing phenylalanine or tryptophan. A D gene is named only where the DNA matches it firmly. For some rows the clone size is stated as once, few or many, or as a class when expanded; others skip it.

CDR3 DNA: TGTGCCAGCAGCGTGACAGGGTCTGATGGCTACACCTTC
CDR3 protein: CASSVTGSDGYTF
D gene: TRBD1
J gene: TRBJ1-2
V gene: TRBV7-2
clone size: .
CDR3 length: 13

CDR3 DNA: TGCGCCAGCAGCTTGATTCCTAGCGGCTTTAGCACAGATACGCAGTATTTT
CDR3 protein: CASSLIPSGFSTDTQYF
D gene: TRBD2
J gene: TRBJ2-3
V gene: TRBV5-1
clone size: .
CDR3 length: 17

CDR3 DNA: TGCGCCAGCAGTGTAGGACAGCTCAACTACGAGCAGTACTTC
CDR3 protein: CASSVGQLNYEQYF
D gene: .
J gene: TRBJ2-7
V gene: TRBV5-1
clone size: .
CDR3 length: 14

CDR3 DNA: TGTGCCAGCAGCTTCTGGTCGAGTGAAAAACTGTTTTTT
CDR3 protein: CASSFWSSEKLFF
D gene: .
J gene: TRBJ1-4
V gene: TRBV5-4
clone size: .
CDR3 length: 13

CDR3 DNA: TGTGCCAGCAGCTTGGATCTGAGCTCTGGAAACACCATATATTTT
CDR3 protein: CASSLDLSSGNTIYF
D gene: .
J gene: TRBJ1-3
V gene: TRBV5-5
clone size: .
CDR3 length: 15

CDR3 DNA: TGTGCCAGCAGTTTGAGTAGCGGGAGGTTTACTGAGCAGTACTTC
CDR3 protein: CASSLSSGRFTEQYF
D gene: TRBD2
J gene: TRBJ2-7
V gene: TRBV28
clone size: .
CDR3 length: 15

CDR3 DNA: TGTGCCAGCTCACTTTGGACAGAATCCTCGCCTGAAGCTTTCTTT
CDR3 protein: CASSLWTESSPEAFF
D gene: .
J gene: TRBJ1-1
V gene: TRBV18
clone size: .
CDR3 length: 15

CDR3 DNA: TGTGCCAGCAGTTTAGTGACTCACCCCAATGAGCAGTTCTTC
CDR3 protein: CASSLVTHPNEQFF
D gene: .
J gene: TRBJ2-1
V gene: TRBV27
clone size: .
CDR3 length: 14

CDR3 DNA: TGTGCCAGCAGGTCCCAGGGGGCGGCTAACTATGGCTACACCTTC
CDR3 protein: CASRSQGAANYGYTF
D gene: TRBD1
J gene: TRBJ1-2
V gene: TRBV11-2
clone size: .
CDR3 length: 15

CDR3 DNA: TGTGCCAGCAGCGTTGGGACAGTAGGCCAGCCCCAGCATTTT
CDR3 protein: CASSVGTVGQPQHF
D gene: TRBD1
J gene: TRBJ1-5
V gene: TRBV9
clone size: few
CDR3 length: 14

CDR3 DNA: TGTGCCAGCAGCTGGACCGGGACTAGCGACTACGAGCAGTACTTC
CDR3 protein: CASSWTGTSDYEQYF
D gene: TRBD2
J gene: TRBJ2-7
V gene: TRBV27
clone size: .
CDR3 length: 15

CDR3 DNA: TGTGCCAGCAGGCCCACGGACGGGGGAGGGTATGAGCAGTTCTTC
CDR3 protein: CASRPTDGGGYEQFF
D gene: TRBD2
J gene: TRBJ2-1
V gene: TRBV5-5
clone size: .
CDR3 length: 15

CDR3 DNA: TGTGCCAGCAGTTTCCCACCCGGGACTAGCAAGACCCAGTACTTC
CDR3 protein: CASSFPPGTSKTQYF
D gene: TRBD2
J gene: TRBJ2-5
V gene: TRBV28
clone size: .
CDR3 length: 15

CDR3 DNA: TGTGCCAGCAGCGTAGGATCAGGAGGCCCCTACGAGCAGTACTTC
CDR3 protein: CASSVGSGGPYEQYF
D gene: .
J gene: TRBJ2-7
V gene: TRBV9
clone size: .
CDR3 length: 15

CDR3 DNA: TGTGCCAGCTCACCACCGACTAGCGGGAGAGGAGTTGGTAGAGAGACCCAGTACTTC
CDR3 protein: CASSPPTSGRGVGRETQYF
D gene: TRBD2
J gene: TRBJ2-5
V gene: TRBV18
clone size: .
CDR3 length: 19

CDR3 DNA: TGTGCCAGCAGTTTGATAGCGGGAAGCCACGAGCAGTACTTC
CDR3 protein: CASSLIAGSHEQYF
D gene: TRBD2
J gene: TRBJ2-7
V gene: TRBV28
clone size: .
CDR3 length: 14

CDR3 DNA: TGTGCCAGCAGTTACGGCCTAGAGGGTTACAATGAGCAGTTCTTC
CDR3 protein: CASSYGLEGYNEQFF
D gene: .
J gene: TRBJ2-1
V gene: TRBV6-5
clone size: .
CDR3 length: 15

CDR3 DNA: TGTGCCAGCAGCTTGGGGCAGGCCTCCTACGAGCAGTACTTC
CDR3 protein: CASSLGQASYEQYF
D gene: .
J gene: TRBJ2-7
V gene: TRBV5-5
clone size: .
CDR3 length: 14

CDR3 DNA: TGTGCCAGCTCGCTGAGGCCGGGACAGGGAGCCTACGAGCAGTACTTC
CDR3 protein: CASSLRPGQGAYEQYF
D gene: TRBD1
J gene: TRBJ2-7
V gene: TRBV18
clone size: .
CDR3 length: 16

CDR3 DNA: TGTGCCAGCTCACCCGGGACATACAACACTGAAGCTTTCTTT
CDR3 protein: CASSPGTYNTEAFF
D gene: .
J gene: TRBJ1-1
V gene: TRBV18
clone size: .
CDR3 length: 14

CDR3 DNA: TGTGCCAGCAGTTCCCCCAGGGGGCTTGGTAGCCTGGGTGAGCAGTTCTTC
CDR3 protein: CASSSPRGLGSLGEQFF
D gene: TRBD1
J gene: TRBJ2-1
V gene: TRBV2
clone size: .
CDR3 length: 17

CDR3 DNA: TGCGCCAGCAGCCCGGGCCGGGATTCCGGGCCGGGGACCCAGTACTTC
CDR3 protein: CASSPGRDSGPGTQYF
D gene: .
J gene: TRBJ2-5
V gene: TRBV4-3
clone size: .
CDR3 length: 16

CDR3 DNA: TGTGCCAGCAGTTTTCTTATCGCGGGAGGGACCCCAGATACGCAGTATTTT
CDR3 protein: CASSFLIAGGTPDTQYF
D gene: TRBD2
J gene: TRBJ2-3
V gene: TRBV28
clone size: .
CDR3 length: 17

CDR3 DNA: TGCGCCAGCAGCCTTAACAGGGGGCAAAGTGAAAAACTGTTTTTT
CDR3 protein: CASSLNRGQSEKLFF
D gene: TRBD1
J gene: TRBJ1-4
V gene: TRBV4-3
clone size: .
CDR3 length: 15

CDR3 DNA: TGTGCCAGCAGCTTGGGAGGACAGGGGGCGAGCGGGGAGCTGTTTTTT
CDR3 protein: CASSLGGQGASGELFF
D gene: TRBD1
J gene: TRBJ2-2
V gene: TRBV5-4
clone size: few
CDR3 length: 16

CDR3 DNA: TGTGCCAGCAGCGTAGCACCGAGCTCCTACAATGAGCAGTTCTTC
CDR3 protein: CASSVAPSSYNEQFF
D gene: .
J gene: TRBJ2-1
V gene: TRBV9
clone size: .
CDR3 length: 15

CDR3 DNA: TGCGCCAGCAGCTTCCCCGGACAGATGACTAGCACAGATACGCAGTATTTT
CDR3 protein: CASSFPGQMTSTDTQYF
D gene: .
J gene: TRBJ2-3
V gene: TRBV5-1
clone size: once
CDR3 length: 17

CDR3 DNA: TGTGCCAGCAGCGACCTAACCGGGACAGCAGGAAACACCATATATTTT
CDR3 protein: CASSDLTGTAGNTIYF
D gene: TRBD1
J gene: TRBJ1-3
V gene: TRBV5-4
clone size: .
CDR3 length: 16

CDR3 DNA: TGTGCCAGCAGTCTAATTAAAATCCAGGTATCCGGGGAGCTGTTTTTT
CDR3 protein: CASSLIKIQVSGELFF
D gene: .
J gene: TRBJ2-2
V gene: TRBV28
clone size: .
CDR3 length: 16

CDR3 DNA: TGTGCCAGCAGGTCCGGGACAGGTTTTGAAAAACTGTTTTTT
CDR3 protein: CASRSGTGFEKLFF
D gene: TRBD1
J gene: TRBJ1-4
V gene: TRBV11-3
clone size: .
CDR3 length: 14

CDR3 DNA: TGCGCCAGCAGCTACACCCTAGCGGCCTACGAGCAGTACTTC
CDR3 protein: CASSYTLAAYEQYF
D gene: TRBD2
J gene: TRBJ2-7
V gene: TRBV5-1
clone size: .
CDR3 length: 14

CDR3 DNA: TGCGCCAGCAGCTTAAACAGCTTTAACAATGAGCAGTTCTTC
CDR3 protein: CASSLNSFNNEQFF
D gene: .
J gene: TRBJ2-1
V gene: TRBV5-1
clone size: .
CDR3 length: 14

CDR3 DNA: TGTGCCAGCAGTTTATGGGGGCAGGGAAGGGACGAGCAGTACTTC
CDR3 protein: CASSLWGQGRDEQYF
D gene: .
J gene: TRBJ2-7
V gene: TRBV28
clone size: .
CDR3 length: 15

CDR3 DNA: TGCAGCGGCAATACAGGGAAGAACACTGAAGCTTTCTTT
CDR3 protein: CSGNTGKNTEAFF
D gene: .
J gene: TRBJ1-1
V gene: TRBV29-1
clone size: .
CDR3 length: 13

CDR3 DNA: TGTGCCAGCAGTGAAAAGGGGCCCTATGGCTACACCTTC
CDR3 protein: CASSEKGPYGYTF
D gene: .
J gene: TRBJ1-2
V gene: TRBV6-1
clone size: .
CDR3 length: 13

CDR3 DNA: TGCGCCAGCAGCCAAGATCGACTAGCGTCTCTCGTAGAGACCCAGTACTTC
CDR3 protein: CASSQDRLASLVETQYF
D gene: TRBD2
J gene: TRBJ2-5
V gene: TRBV4-1
clone size: .
CDR3 length: 17

CDR3 DNA: TGTGCCAGCAGCCCCGAGGGGAGCAGGGGTTGGGATACGCAGTATTTT
CDR3 protein: CASSPEGSRGWDTQYF
D gene: .
J gene: TRBJ2-3
V gene: TRBV9
clone size: .
CDR3 length: 16

CDR3 DNA: TGTGCCAGCAGCTTTCTCTTATCCGGGGAGCTGTTTTTT
CDR3 protein: CASSFLLSGELFF
D gene: .
J gene: TRBJ2-2
V gene: TRBV5-6
clone size: many
CDR3 length: 13

CDR3 DNA: TGCGCCAGCAGCTTTTGGGGACTAGTGCGGGGCTCTGGGGCCAACGTCCTGACTTTC
CDR3 protein: CASSFWGLVRGSGANVLTF
D gene: TRBD2
J gene: TRBJ2-6
V gene: TRBV5-1
clone size: once
CDR3 length: 19

CDR3 DNA: TGTGCTAGCAACGGGGCGGGAACCGGGACTACCTCTTACAATGAGCAGTTCTTC
CDR3 protein: CASNGAGTGTTSYNEQFF
D gene: TRBD2
J gene: TRBJ2-1
V gene: TRBV7-7
clone size: .
CDR3 length: 18

CDR3 DNA: TGCGCCAGCAGAAATAGGGACAGGGCTAACACTGAAGCTTTCTTT
CDR3 protein: CASRNRDRANTEAFF
D gene: TRBD1
J gene: TRBJ1-1
V gene: TRBV5-1
clone size: .
CDR3 length: 15

CDR3 DNA: TGTGCCAGCAGTGAGGGGACAGGTATAGACTATGGCTACACCTTC
CDR3 protein: CASSEGTGIDYGYTF
D gene: TRBD1
J gene: TRBJ1-2
V gene: TRBV6-1
clone size: .
CDR3 length: 15

CDR3 DNA: TGTGCCAGCAGCGCGACAGGTCGCGAAAACATTCAGTACTTC
CDR3 protein: CASSATGRENIQYF
D gene: .
J gene: TRBJ2-4
V gene: TRBV9
clone size: .
CDR3 length: 14

CDR3 DNA: TGTGCCAGCAGTTTACTAGCGGGGACCTACGAGCAGTACTTC
CDR3 protein: CASSLLAGTYEQYF
D gene: TRBD2
J gene: TRBJ2-7
V gene: TRBV28
clone size: .
CDR3 length: 14

CDR3 DNA: TGTGCCGCAAAAAGACTAGCGAGCACAGATACGCAGTATTTT
CDR3 protein: CAAKRLASTDTQYF
D gene: TRBD2
J gene: TRBJ2-3
V gene: TRBV27
clone size: .
CDR3 length: 14

CDR3 DNA: TGTGCCAGCAGTGAAAACAGGGCTTGGGGAGATACGCAGTATTTT
CDR3 protein: CASSENRAWGDTQYF
D gene: .
J gene: TRBJ2-3
V gene: TRBV25-1
clone size: .
CDR3 length: 15